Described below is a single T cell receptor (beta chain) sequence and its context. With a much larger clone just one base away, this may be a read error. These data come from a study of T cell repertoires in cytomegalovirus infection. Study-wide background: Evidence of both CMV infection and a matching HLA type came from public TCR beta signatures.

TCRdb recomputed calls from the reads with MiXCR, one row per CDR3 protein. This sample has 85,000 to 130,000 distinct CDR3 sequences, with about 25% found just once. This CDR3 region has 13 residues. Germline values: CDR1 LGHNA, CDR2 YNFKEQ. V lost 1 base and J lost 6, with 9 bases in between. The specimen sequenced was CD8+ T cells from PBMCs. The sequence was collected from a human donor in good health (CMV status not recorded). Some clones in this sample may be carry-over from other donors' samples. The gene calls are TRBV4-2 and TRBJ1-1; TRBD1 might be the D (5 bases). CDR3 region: CASSQGGLPEAFF. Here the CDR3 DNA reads TGTGCCAGCAGCCAAGGGGGACTCCCTGAAGCTTTCTTT.